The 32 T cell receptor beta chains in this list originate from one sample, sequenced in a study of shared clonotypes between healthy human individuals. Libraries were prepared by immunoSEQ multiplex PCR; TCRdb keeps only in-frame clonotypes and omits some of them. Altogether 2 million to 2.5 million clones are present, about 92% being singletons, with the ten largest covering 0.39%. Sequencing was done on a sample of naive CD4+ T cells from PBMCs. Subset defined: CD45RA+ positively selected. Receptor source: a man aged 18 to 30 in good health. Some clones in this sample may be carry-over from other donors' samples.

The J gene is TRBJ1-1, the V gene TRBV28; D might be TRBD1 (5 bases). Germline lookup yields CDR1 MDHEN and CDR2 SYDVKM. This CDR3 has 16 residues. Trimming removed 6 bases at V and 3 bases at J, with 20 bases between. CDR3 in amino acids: CASRQRPVGGYTEAFF. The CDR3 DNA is TGTGCCAGCAGACAACGGCCGGTTGGGGGGTACACTGAAGCTTTCTTT.

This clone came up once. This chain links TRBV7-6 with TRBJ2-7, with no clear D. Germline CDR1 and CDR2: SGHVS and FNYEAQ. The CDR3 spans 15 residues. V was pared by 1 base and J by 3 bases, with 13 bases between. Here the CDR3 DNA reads TGTGCCAGCAGCTTAGGTGGTGGATTGGGCTACGAGCAGTACTTC. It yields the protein CASSLGGGLGYEQYF.

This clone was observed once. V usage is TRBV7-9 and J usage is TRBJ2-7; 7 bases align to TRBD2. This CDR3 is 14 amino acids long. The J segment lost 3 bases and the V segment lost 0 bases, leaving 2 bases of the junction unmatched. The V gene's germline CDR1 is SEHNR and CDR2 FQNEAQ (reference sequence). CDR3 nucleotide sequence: TGTGCCAGCAGCTTAGCGGGAGGGAACTACGAGCAGTACTTC. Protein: CASSLAGGNYEQYF.

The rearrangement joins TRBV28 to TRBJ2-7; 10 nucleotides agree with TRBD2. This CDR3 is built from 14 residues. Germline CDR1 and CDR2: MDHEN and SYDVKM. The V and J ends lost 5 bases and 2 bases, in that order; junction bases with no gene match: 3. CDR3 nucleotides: TGTGCCAGCAGTCGTAGCGGGAGGACCTACGAGCAGTACTTC. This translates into CASSRSGRTYEQYF.

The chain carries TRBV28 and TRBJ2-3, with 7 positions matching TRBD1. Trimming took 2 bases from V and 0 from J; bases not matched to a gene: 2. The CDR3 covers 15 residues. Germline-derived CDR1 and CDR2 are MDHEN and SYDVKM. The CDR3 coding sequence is TGTGCCAGCAGTTTACCAGGGGGAAGCACAGATACGCAGTATTTT. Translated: CASSLPGGSTDTQYF.

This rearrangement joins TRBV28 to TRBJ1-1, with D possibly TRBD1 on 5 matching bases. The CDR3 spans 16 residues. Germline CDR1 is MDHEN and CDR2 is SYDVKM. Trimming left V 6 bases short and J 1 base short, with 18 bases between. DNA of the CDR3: TGTGCCAGCAGCCTGACCCCAGCGGGACGGAACACTGAAGCTTTCTTT. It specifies CASSLTPAGRNTEAFF.

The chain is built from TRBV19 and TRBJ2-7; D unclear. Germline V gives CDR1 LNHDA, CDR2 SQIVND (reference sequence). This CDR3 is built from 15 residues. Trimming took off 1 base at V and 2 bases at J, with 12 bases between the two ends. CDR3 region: CASSIGGTAPYEQYF. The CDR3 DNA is TGTGCCAGTAGTATAGGAGGCACAGCACCCTACGAGCAGTACTTC.

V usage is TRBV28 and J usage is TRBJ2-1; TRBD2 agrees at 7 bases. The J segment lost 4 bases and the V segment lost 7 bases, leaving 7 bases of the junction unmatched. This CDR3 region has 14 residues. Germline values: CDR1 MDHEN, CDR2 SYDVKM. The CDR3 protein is CASKTGAGYNEQFF. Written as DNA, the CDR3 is TGTGCCAGCAAGACGGGAGCGGGGTACAATGAGCAGTTCTTC.

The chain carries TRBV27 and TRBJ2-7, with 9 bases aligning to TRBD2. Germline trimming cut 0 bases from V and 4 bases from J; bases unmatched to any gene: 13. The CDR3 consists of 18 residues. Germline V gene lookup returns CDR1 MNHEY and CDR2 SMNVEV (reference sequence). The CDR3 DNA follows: TGTGCCAGCAGTTTATCCCTAGCGGGACGCCATCAGATTTACGAGCAGTACTTC. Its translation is CASSLSLAGRHQIYEQYF.

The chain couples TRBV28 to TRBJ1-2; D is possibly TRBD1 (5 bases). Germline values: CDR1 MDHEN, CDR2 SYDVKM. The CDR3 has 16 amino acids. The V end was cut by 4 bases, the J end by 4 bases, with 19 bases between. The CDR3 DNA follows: TGTGCCAGCAGTTCGAGGTGGGACCGGAGCCCCTATGGCTACACCTTC. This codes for CASSSRWDRSPYGYTF.

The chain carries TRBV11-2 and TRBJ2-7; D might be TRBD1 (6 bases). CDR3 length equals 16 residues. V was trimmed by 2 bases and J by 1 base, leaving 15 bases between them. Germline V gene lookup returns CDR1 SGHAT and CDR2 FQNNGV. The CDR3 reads CASSLRLSGTSYEQYF. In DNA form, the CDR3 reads TGTGCCAGCAGCTTAAGGTTATCGGGGACATCCTACGAGCAGTACTTC.

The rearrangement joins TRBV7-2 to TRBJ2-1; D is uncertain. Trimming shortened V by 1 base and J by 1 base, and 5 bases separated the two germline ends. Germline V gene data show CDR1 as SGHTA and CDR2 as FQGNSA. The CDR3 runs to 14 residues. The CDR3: CASSLETSYNEQFF. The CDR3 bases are TGTGCCAGCAGCTTAGAGACTTCCTACAATGAGCAGTTCTTC.

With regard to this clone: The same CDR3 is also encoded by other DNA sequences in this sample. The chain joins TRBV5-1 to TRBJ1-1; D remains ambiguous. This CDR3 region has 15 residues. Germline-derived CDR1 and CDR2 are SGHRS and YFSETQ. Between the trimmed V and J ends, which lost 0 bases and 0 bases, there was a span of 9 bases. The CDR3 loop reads CASSLERVMNTEAFF. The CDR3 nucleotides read TGCGCCAGCAGCTTGGAGCGCGTTATGAACACTGAAGCTTTCTTT.

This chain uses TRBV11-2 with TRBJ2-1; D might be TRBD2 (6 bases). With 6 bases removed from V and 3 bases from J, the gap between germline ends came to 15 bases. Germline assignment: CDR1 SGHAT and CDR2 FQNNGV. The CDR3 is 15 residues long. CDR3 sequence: CASRLSGPSYNEQFF. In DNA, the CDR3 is TGTGCCAGCAGACTAAGCGGGCCGAGCTACAATGAGCAGTTCTTC.

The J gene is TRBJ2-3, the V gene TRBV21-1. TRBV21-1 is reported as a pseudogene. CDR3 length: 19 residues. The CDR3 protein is CASSNPKGTAPPCTDTQYF. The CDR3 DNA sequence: TGTGCCAGCAGCAACCCCAAAGGGACCGCGCCCCCTTGCACAGATACGCAGTATTTT.

The CDR3 bases are TGCGCCAGCAGTGAGTCAGGGACAGGGTCCCCCGAGCAGTACTTC. It is translated as CASSESGTGSPEQYF. The V gene is TRBV10-1, the J gene TRBJ2-7; TRBD1 matches at 9 bases. The germline V gene encodes CDR1 WNHNN and CDR2 SYGVQD (reference sequence). This CDR3 is built from 15 residues. V lost 0 bases to trimming and J lost 6 bases; unmatched junction nucleotides: 6.

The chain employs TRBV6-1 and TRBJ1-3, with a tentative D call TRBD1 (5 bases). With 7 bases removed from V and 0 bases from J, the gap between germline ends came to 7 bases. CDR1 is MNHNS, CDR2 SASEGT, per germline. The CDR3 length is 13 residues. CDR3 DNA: TGTGCCAGCACAGGGTTCTCTGGAAACACCATATATTTT. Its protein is CASTGFSGNTIYF.

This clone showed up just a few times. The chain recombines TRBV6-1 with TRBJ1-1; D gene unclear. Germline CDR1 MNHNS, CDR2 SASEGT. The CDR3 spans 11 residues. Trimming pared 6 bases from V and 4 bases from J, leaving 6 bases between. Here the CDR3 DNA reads TGTGCCAGCAGAACAACCACTGAAGCTTTCTTT. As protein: CASRTTTEAFF.

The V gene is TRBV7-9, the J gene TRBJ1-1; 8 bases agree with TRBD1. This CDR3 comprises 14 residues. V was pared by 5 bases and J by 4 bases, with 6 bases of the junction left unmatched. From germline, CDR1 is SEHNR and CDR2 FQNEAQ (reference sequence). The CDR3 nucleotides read TGTGCCAGCAGCGCCGACAGGGGAGTCACTGAAGCTTTCTTT. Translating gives CASSADRGVTEAFF.

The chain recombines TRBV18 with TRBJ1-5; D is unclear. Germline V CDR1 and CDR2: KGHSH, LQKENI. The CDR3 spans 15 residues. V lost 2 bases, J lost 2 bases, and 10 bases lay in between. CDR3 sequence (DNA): TGTGCCAGCTCACCAGCTGGGCAGCGCAATCAGCCCCAGCATTTT. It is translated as CASSPAGQRNQPQHF. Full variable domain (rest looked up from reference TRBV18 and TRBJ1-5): NAGVMQNPRHLVRRRGQEARLRCSPMKGHSHVYWYRQLPEEGLKFMVYLQKENIIDESGMPKERFSAEFPKEGPSILRIQQVVRGDSAAYFCASSPAGQRNQPQHFGDGTRLSIL.

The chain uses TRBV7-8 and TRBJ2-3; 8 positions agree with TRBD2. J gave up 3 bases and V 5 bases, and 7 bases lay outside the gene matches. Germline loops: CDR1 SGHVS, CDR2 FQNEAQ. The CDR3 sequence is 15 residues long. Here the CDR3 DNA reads TGTGCCAGCAGCGAGCGGGAGATCTCTACAGATACGCAGTATTTT. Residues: CASSEREISTDTQYF.

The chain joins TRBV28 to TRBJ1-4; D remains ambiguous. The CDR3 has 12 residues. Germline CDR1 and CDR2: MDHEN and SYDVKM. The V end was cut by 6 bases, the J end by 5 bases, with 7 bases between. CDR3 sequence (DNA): TGTGCCAGCAGCCTAAAGAATGAAAAACTGTTTTTT. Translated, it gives CASSLKNEKLFF.

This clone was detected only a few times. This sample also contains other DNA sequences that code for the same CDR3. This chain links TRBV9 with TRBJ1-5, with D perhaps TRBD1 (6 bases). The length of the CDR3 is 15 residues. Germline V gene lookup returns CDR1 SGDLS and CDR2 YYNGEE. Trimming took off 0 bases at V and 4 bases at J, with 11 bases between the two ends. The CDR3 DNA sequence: TGTGCCAGCAGCGTAGATTCAGGGGCTAATCAGCCCCAGCATTTT. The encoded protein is CASSVDSGANQPQHF.

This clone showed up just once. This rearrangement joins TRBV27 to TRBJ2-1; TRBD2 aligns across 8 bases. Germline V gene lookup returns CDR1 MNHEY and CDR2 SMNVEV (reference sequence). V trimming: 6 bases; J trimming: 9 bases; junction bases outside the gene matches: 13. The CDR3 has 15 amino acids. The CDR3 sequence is CASSPFGIAGREQFF. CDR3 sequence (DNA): TGTGCCAGCAGCCCGTTTGGGATAGCGGGACGTGAGCAGTTCTTC.

CDR3 loop: CASSFWGRANTEAFF. The CDR3 DNA reads as TGTGCCAGCAGCTTTTGGGGGCGCGCGAACACTGAAGCTTTCTTT. The rearrangement joins TRBV5-6 to TRBJ1-1; tentatively, D is TRBD1 (6 bases). The V end was cut by 2 bases, the J end by 1 base, with 12 bases between. Germline V gives CDR1 SGHDT, CDR2 YYEEEE. The CDR3 runs to 15 residues.

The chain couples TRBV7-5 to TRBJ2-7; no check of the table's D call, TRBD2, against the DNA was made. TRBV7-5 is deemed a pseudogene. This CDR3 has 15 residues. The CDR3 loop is CVRSLALLYGGEQYF. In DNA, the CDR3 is TGTGTCAGAAGCTTAGCGTTACTATATGGCGGCGAGCAGTACTTC.

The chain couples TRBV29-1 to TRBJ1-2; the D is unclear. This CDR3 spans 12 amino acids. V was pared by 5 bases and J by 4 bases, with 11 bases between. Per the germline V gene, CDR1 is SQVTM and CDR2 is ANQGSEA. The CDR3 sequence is CSVTPVSYGYTF. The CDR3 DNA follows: TGCAGCGTTACCCCAGTCTCCTATGGCTACACCTTC.

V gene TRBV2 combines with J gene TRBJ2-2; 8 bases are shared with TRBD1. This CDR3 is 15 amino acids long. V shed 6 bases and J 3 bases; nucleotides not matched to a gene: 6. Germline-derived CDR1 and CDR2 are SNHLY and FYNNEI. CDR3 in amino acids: CASRGQVRDTGELFF. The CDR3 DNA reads TGTGCCAGCAGGGGACAGGTGCGGGACACCGGGGAGCTGTTTTTT.

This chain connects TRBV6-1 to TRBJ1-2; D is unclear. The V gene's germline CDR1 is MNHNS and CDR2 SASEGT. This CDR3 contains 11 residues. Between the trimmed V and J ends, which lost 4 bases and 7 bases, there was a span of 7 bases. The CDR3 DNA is TGTGCCAGCAGTGGGACGGGTGGCTACACCTTC. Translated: CASSGTGGYTF.

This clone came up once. The CDR3 protein is CASSLGRRTGDSGANVLTF. The DNA for the CDR3 is TGTGCCAGCAGCTTAGGGCGTCGGACAGGCGACTCTGGGGCCAACGTCCTGACTTTC. The rearrangement uses TRBV7-9 and TRBJ2-6; TRBD1 aligns across 7 bases. V trimming: 1 base; J trimming: 0 bases; junction bases outside the gene matches: 9. The germline gives CDR1 SEHNR, CDR2 FQNEAQ (reference sequence). The CDR3 totals 19 residues.

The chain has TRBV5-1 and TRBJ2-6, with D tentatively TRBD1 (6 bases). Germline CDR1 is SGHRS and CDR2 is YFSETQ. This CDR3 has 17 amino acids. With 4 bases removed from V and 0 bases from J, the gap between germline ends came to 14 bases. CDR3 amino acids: CASSTRTASSGANVLTF. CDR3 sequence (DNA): TGCGCCAGCAGCACCCGGACAGCCTCCTCTGGGGCCAACGTCCTGACTTTC.

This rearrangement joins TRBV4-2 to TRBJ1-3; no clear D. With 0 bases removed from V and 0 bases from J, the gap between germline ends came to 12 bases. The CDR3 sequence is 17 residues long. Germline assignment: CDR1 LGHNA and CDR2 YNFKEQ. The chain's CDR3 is CASSQERTRGSGNTIYF. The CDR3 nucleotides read TGTGCCAGCAGCCAAGAAAGGACCCGGGGCTCTGGAAACACCATATATTTT.